The 5 T cell receptor beta chains in this list originate from one sample, sequenced in a study of cytomegalovirus exposure and HLA in healthy donors. The PCR contained 60 Vbeta and 13 Jbeta primers. Here immunoSEQ multiplex PCR was the method, and the copy in TCRdb shows in-frame clones only, minus some. The sample yields about 98,000 clones, less than 85% seen once. What was sequenced was PBMCs. These receptor sequences come from a male donor in good health and CMV-seronegative.

CDR3 coding DNA: TGTGCCAGTAGGGCGACGGGGAATGAGCAGTTCTTC. This encodes CASRATGNEQFF. The chain joins TRBV19 to TRBJ2-1, with D perhaps TRBD2 (5 bases). Germline CDR1 reads LNHDA; CDR2 reads SQIVND (reference sequence). The CDR3 spans 12 residues. Trimming shortened V by 6 bases and J by 7 bases, and 10 bases separated the two germline ends.

The gene calls are TRBV5-1 and TRBJ2-6; TRBD1 is a possible D gene (5 bases). CDR1 is SGHRS and CDR2 is YFSETQ in the germline V gene. This CDR3 spans 17 amino acids. V was pared by 0 bases and J by 0 bases, with 10 bases between. The CDR3 DNA reads as TGCGCCAGCAGCTTGGGCCCGACAGACTCTGGGGCCAACGTCCTGACTTTC. It translates to CASSLGPTDSGANVLTF.

This rearrangement joins TRBV28 to TRBJ2-5; D not resolved. This CDR3 spans 11 amino acids. Germline CDR1 MDHEN, CDR2 SYDVKM. V was cut by 6 bases and J by 4 bases, with 6 bases left in between. The CDR3 nucleotides are TGTGCCAGCAGGGTTAGAGAGACCCAGTACTTC. Its translation is CASRVRETQYF.

CDR3 DNA: TGTGCCAGCAGCTTACCAGGGGTCGAGCAGTACTTC. Its translation is CASSLPGVEQYF. The genes are TRBV7-9 and TRBJ2-7, with TRBD1 as a possible D gene (6 bases). The CDR3 loop spans 12 amino acids. V was shortened by 2 bases and J by 6 bases, with 8 bases between the two germline ends. CDR1 and CDR2 (germline): SEHNR, FQNEAQ (reference sequence).

The rearrangement links TRBV30 to TRBJ2-1, with D tentatively TRBD2 (6 bases). Trimming took off 0 bases at V and 2 bases at J, with 11 bases between the two ends. From germline, CDR1 is GTSNPN and CDR2 SVGIG (reference sequence). The CDR3 sequence is 15 residues long. CDR3 DNA: TGTGCCTGGAGTGTACCTAGCGAAGCCTACAATGAGCAGTTCTTC. Amino acids: CAWSVPSEAYNEQFF.